One and the same sample provided the 10 T cell receptor beta chains below, sequenced in a study of T cells in Graves' hyperthyroidism and ophthalmopathy. RNA transcripts yielded amplified TCR beta CDR3 regions. In the first-round RT-PCR of the TCR CDR3, the HTBI primer set was used. One entry per CDR3 protein results from TCRdb running MiXCR on the multiplex PCR reads. The sample has about 300,000 distinct CDR3 sequences, around a fifth seen once. Source material: blood. These TCRs come from a man in his forties or fifties with Graves' ophthalmopathy.

This clonotype was detected many times. This chain joins TRBV27 and TRBJ1-2, with TRBD1 matching over 7 bases. J gave up 6 bases and V 5 bases, and 6 bases lay outside the gene matches. CDR1 is MNHEY and CDR2 is SMNVEV in the germline V gene (reference sequence). There are 13 residues in the CDR3. This chain's CDR3 is CASSVNRGHGYTF. CDR3 coding DNA: TGTGCCAGCAGTGTAAACAGGGGTCATGGCTACACCTTC.

J is TRBJ2-5 and V is TRBV3-1, with 9 bases identical to TRBD2. V shed 2 bases, J shed 4 bases, and the junction held 8 bases outside the gene matches. The CDR3 covers 16 residues. Germline loops: CDR1 LGHDT, CDR2 YNNKEL (reference sequence). For the CDR3, the DNA is TGTGCCAGCAGCCAACCTCTGGCGGGGGGGGGAGAGACCCAGTACTTC. Amino acid sequence: CASSQPLAGGGETQYF.

In regard to this clonotype: This may stem from a read error, because a much larger clone lies one nucleotide away. The chain carries TRBV15 and TRBJ2-3; tentative D call: TRBD2 (6 bases). V was shortened by 7 bases and J by 0 bases, with 17 bases between the two germline ends. CDR1 and CDR2 from the germline V gene are LNHNV and YYDKDF (reference sequence). CDR3 length equals 16 residues. The CDR3 region has the DNA TGTGCCACCATCTCGGGCGCTAGCGCTAGCACAGATACGCAGTATTTT. Its protein product is CATISGASASTDTQYF. Combining the CDR3 with reference TRBV15 and TRBJ2-3 gives the whole variable domain DAMVIQNPRYQVTQFGKPVTLSCSQTLNHNVMYWYQQKSSQAPKLLFHYYDKDFNNEADTPDNFQSRRPNTSFCFLDIRSPGLGDTAMYLCATISGASASTDTQYFGPGTRLTVL.

A remark on this clonotype: Possible read error: a much larger clone is one base away. The chain combines TRBV7-9 with TRBJ2-5; maybe TRBD1 (5 bases). The CDR3 extends over 15 amino acids. CDR1 and CDR2 (germline): SEHNR, FQNEAQ (reference sequence). Trimming took 4 bases from V and 5 from J, leaving 17 bases between them. The CDR3 sequence is CASSSTQGLGETQYF. Written as DNA, the CDR3 is TGTGCCAGCAGCTCGACGCAGGGTCTCGGGGAGACCCAGTACTTC.

This clonotype has ten or more counts. The chain carries TRBV11-2 and TRBJ2-3; TRBD2 might be the D (8 bases). Trimming removed 5 bases from V and 5 bases from J, with 17 bases in between. This CDR3 is built from 15 residues. Per the germline V gene, CDR1 is SGHAT and CDR2 is FQNNGV. The CDR3 DNA reads as TGTGCCAGCAGCCCAAGGGGGCGGGAGGTAGATACGCAGTATTTT. Protein: CASSPRGREVDTQYF. Combining the CDR3 with reference TRBV11-2 and TRBJ2-3 gives the whole variable domain EAGVAQSPRYKIIEKRQSVAFWCNPISGHATLYWYQQILGQGPKLLIQFQNNGVVDDSQLPKDRFSAERLKGVDSTLKIQPAKLEDSAVYLCASSPRGREVDTQYFGPGTRLTVL.

This clonotype appeared many times. CDR3 DNA: TGTGCCTGGACCGTGACAGGTTTAATTTCTGGAAACACCATATATTTT. Protein sequence: CAWTVTGLISGNTIYF. This chain joins TRBV30 and TRBJ1-3; D perhaps matches TRBD1 (6 bases). The CDR3 consists of 16 residues. Germline V gene data show CDR1 as GTSNPN and CDR2 as SVGIG (reference sequence). Between the trimmed V and J ends, which lost 4 bases and 1 base, there was a span of 17 bases.

The chain has TRBV6-1 and TRBJ2-3; possible D gene TRBD1, 6 bases. This CDR3 contains 15 residues. The V and J ends lost 5 bases and 1 base respectively, with 13 bases between them. From germline, CDR1 is MNHNS and CDR2 SASEGT. CDR3 nucleotides: TGTGCCAGCAGTTTCCGGGACACCGGCACAGATACGCAGTATTTT. It encodes CASSFRDTGTDTQYF.

This clonotype appeared a few times. This rearrangement joins TRBV9 to TRBJ1-2; D not certain. Germline lookup yields CDR1 SGDLS and CDR2 YYNGEE. The CDR3 spans 14 residues. V lost 0 bases and J 4 bases, leaving 10 bases between the germline ends. CDR3 nucleotide sequence: TGTGCCAGCAGCGTAGATGGGGTGGGCTATGGCTACACCTTC. This translates into CASSVDGVGYGYTF. Variable domain in full (rest from reference TRBV9 and TRBJ1-2): DSGVTQTPKHLITATGQRVTLRCSPRSGDLSVYWYQQSLDQGLQFLIQYYNGEERAKGNILERFSAQQFPDLHSELNLSSLELGDSALYFCASSVDGVGYGYTFGSGTRLTVV.

A note on this clonotype: This sequence may be a read error, since a much larger clone differs from it by one base. The chain's CDR3 is CSARRTGVYEQYF. For the CDR3, the DNA is TGCAGTGCTAGACGGACAGGGGTCTACGAGCAGTACTTC. The genes are TRBV20-1 and TRBJ2-7; TRBD1 aligns across 9 bases. In germline, CDR1 is DFQATT, CDR2 SNEGSKA (reference sequence). V trimming: 2 bases; J trimming: 3 bases; junction bases outside the gene matches: 2. The CDR3 is 13 residues long.

This clonotype was picked up many times. The chain couples TRBV28 to TRBJ1-1; possibly TRBD1 for D (5 bases). This CDR3 is 14 amino acids long. From germline, CDR1 is MDHEN and CDR2 SYDVKM. Trimming took off 6 bases at V and 5 bases at J, with 16 bases between the two ends. CDR3 DNA sequence: TGTGCCAGCAGCCCACCGGGGGGGGGGACTGAAGCTTTCTTT. Its translation: CASSPPGGGTEAFF.